These T cell receptor beta chains were read from a single sample in a study of blood T cell repertoires in COVID-19. Sequenced by immunoSEQ multiplex PCR; TCRdb stores in-frame clones only, minus some. The sample includes fewer than 350,000 clones, about 86% of them seen just once. The source material was peripheral blood. These receptors came from a woman in her 70s with COVID-19, enrolled during active disease. Both conserved end residues are part of each CDR3. The order of the fields is V gene, D gene, clone size, J gene, CDR3 DNA, CDR3 protein. D genes are given only for firm matches. Part of the rows lack a size; the others show once, few, many or a class for expanded clones.

V: TRBV11-2; D: .; size: .; J: TRBJ1-1; DNA: TGTGCCAGCAGCTCCCCAGGGATCATCACTGAAGCTTTCTTT; CDR3: CASSSPGIITEAFF
V: TRBV11-2; D: .; size: .; J: TRBJ2-2; DNA: TGTGCCAGCAGTCGTGTAGGGGAGCTGTTTTTT; CDR3: CASSRVGELFF
V: TRBV24-1; D: .; size: .; J: TRBJ1-5; DNA: TGTGCCACCAGTGATCGTACACAGGGTTATCAGCCCCAGCATTTT; CDR3: CATSDRTQGYQPQHF
V: TRBV19; D: .; size: .; J: TRBJ2-7; DNA: TGTGCCAGTAGTCCCGCGGGGAGCTCCTACGAGCAGTACTTC; CDR3: CASSPAGSSYEQYF
V: TRBV28; D: TRBD1; size: .; J: TRBJ2-7; DNA: TGTGCCAGCAGTTCTTCCGGGACAGGGGAAGACGAGCAGTACTTC; CDR3: CASSSSGTGEDEQYF
V: TRBV7-8; D: TRBD1; size: .; J: TRBJ1-5; DNA: TGTGCCAGCAGCTCCGTCCCGGGACAGGGAAATCAGCCCCAGCATTTT; CDR3: CASSSVPGQGNQPQHF
V: TRBV7-2; D: .; size: .; J: TRBJ1-2; DNA: TGTGCCAGCAGCTTAGGCAGGGAGGGCGGCTACACCTTC; CDR3: CASSLGREGGYTF
V: TRBV7-2; D: .; size: .; J: TRBJ2-5; DNA: TGTGCCAGCAGCTTCCCAGCGGGCCGGCAAGAGACCCAGTACTTC; CDR3: CASSFPAGRQETQYF
V: TRBV2; D: .; size: .; J: TRBJ2-5; DNA: TGTGCCAGCAGTGAAAGGCAGGGACAAGAGACCCAGTACTTC; CDR3: CASSERQGQETQYF
V: TRBV6-5; D: .; size: .; J: TRBJ1-2; DNA: TGTGCCAGCAGTTACTCATTGAGGGCCCTGGGGGGCTACACCTTC; CDR3: CASSYSLRALGGYTF
V: TRBV7-9; D: TRBD1; size: .; J: TRBJ1-2; DNA: TGTGCCAGCAGCTTAGGAGGGACAGGGGGCTCTAATGGCTACACCTTC; CDR3: CASSLGGTGGSNGYTF
V: TRBV30; D: .; size: once; J: TRBJ2-2; DNA: TGTGCCTGGAGTGATGAAGGGGGGGCCGGGGAGCTGTTTTTT; CDR3: CAWSDEGGAGELFF
V: TRBV4-3; D: .; size: few; J: TRBJ2-3; DNA: TGCGCCAGCAGCCAAGGACAGCCAACCTTACTAATCACAGATACGCAGTATTTT; CDR3: CASSQGQPTLLITDTQYF
V: TRBV6-5; D: .; size: .; J: TRBJ1-6; DNA: TGTGCCAGCAGTTCCGGGTCAACGGGTTCACCCCTCCACTTT; CDR3: CASSSGSTGSPLHF
V: TRBV9; D: TRBD2; size: .; J: TRBJ2-3; DNA: TGTGCCAGCAGCGTAGCGGCAGGGAGGGGAAGTTATGACACGCAGTATTTT; CDR3: CASSVAAGRGSYDTQYF
V: TRBV30; D: TRBD1; size: .; J: TRBJ2-3; DNA: TGTGCCTGGAGCGCCCGACAGGGAGCCACAGATACGCAGTATTTT; CDR3: CAWSARQGATDTQYF
V: TRBV29-1; D: TRBD1; size: .; J: TRBJ2-3; DNA: TGCGCATTGACAGGGGGAAGGGTAGATACGCAGTATTTT; CDR3: CALTGGRVDTQYF
V: TRBV6-2/TRBV6-3; D: TRBD1; size: .; J: TRBJ1-1; DNA: TGTGCCAGCAGTTCGCTGGGACAGGGGGCTACTGAAGCTTTCTTT; CDR3: CASSSLGQGATEAFF
V: TRBV5-8; D: TRBD2; size: once; J: TRBJ2-1; DNA: TGTGCCAGCAGCTTGCCTTTAGCGGGTCTACAGCAGTTCTTC; CDR3: CASSLPLAGLQQFF
V: TRBV19; D: .; size: .; J: TRBJ2-7; DNA: TGTGCCAGTAGCCTGATTGAGGGCTACGAGCAGTACTTC; CDR3: CASSLIEGYEQYF
V: TRBV15; D: .; size: .; J: TRBJ1-5; DNA: TGTGCCACCAGCAGAGGCTTGGGGCCAGACGAAAATCAGCCCCAGCATTTT; CDR3: CATSRGLGPDENQPQHF
V: TRBV5-1; D: .; size: .; J: TRBJ1-1; DNA: TGCGCCAGCAGCCCTATGCCAGGACAAATGAACACTGAAGCTTTCTTT; CDR3: CASSPMPGQMNTEAFF
V: TRBV7-6; D: TRBD2; size: few; J: TRBJ2-7; DNA: TGTGCCAGCAGCTTTAGCCCCGGCGGGGGGGAGCAGTACTTC; CDR3: CASSFSPGGGEQYF
V: TRBV9; D: TRBD2; size: .; J: TRBJ2-7; DNA: TGTGCCATCCACCCGGGACTAGCCTACGAGCAGTACTTC; CDR3: CAIHPGLAYEQYF
V: TRBV2; D: .; size: .; J: TRBJ1-1; DNA: TGTGCCAGCAATTGGACACCAAACACTGAAGCTTTCTTT; CDR3: CASNWTPNTEAFF
V: TRBV5-8; D: .; size: .; J: TRBJ1-5; DNA: TGTGCCAGCAGCTTGGCAGGTTATAGCAATCAGCCCCAGCATTTT; CDR3: CASSLAGYSNQPQHF
V: TRBV7-2; D: .; size: .; J: TRBJ2-1; DNA: TGTGCCAGCAGCCGACAGGTAAATGAGCAGTTCTTC; CDR3: CASSRQVNEQFF
V: TRBV7-9; D: TRBD2; size: once; J: TRBJ2-1; DNA: TGTGCCAGCAGCCAGACGGGGCTAGCGGGGGGCCTCTCCTACAATGAGCAGTTCTTC; CDR3: CASSQTGLAGGLSYNEQFF
V: TRBV3-1/TRBV3-2; D: TRBD1; size: once; J: TRBJ2-1; DNA: TGTGCCAGCAGCCGCACCGGGACAGGGTACAATGAGCAGTTCTTC; CDR3: CASSRTGTGYNEQFF
V: TRBV5-1; D: TRBD2; size: .; J: TRBJ2-2; DNA: TGCGCCAGCAGGAACCTAGCGGGGGGGCCCACCGGGGAGCTGTTTTTT; CDR3: CASRNLAGGPTGELFF
V: TRBV15; D: .; size: .; J: TRBJ1-2; DNA: TGTGCCACCAGCAGAGAAGCGGGGACGGTAGGGGGCTACACCTTC; CDR3: CATSREAGTVGGYTF
V: TRBV4-1; D: .; size: .; J: TRBJ1-5; DNA: TGCGCCAGCAGCCAAGACCGGGAGGGGTGGCGGCAGCCCCAGCATTTT; CDR3: CASSQDREGWRQPQHF
V: TRBV3-1/TRBV3-2; D: .; size: .; J: TRBJ2-7; DNA: TGTGCCAGCAGCCAGCGGTCCTACGAGCAGTACTTC; CDR3: CASSQRSYEQYF
V: TRBV7-9; D: .; size: .; J: TRBJ1-2; DNA: TGTGCCAGCAGCACCACGGGGGACTATGGCTACACCTTC; CDR3: CASSTTGDYGYTF
V: TRBV19; D: TRBD2; size: .; J: TRBJ2-1; DNA: TGTGCCGTAAAGACTAGCGGCCAGGATGAGCAGTTCTTC; CDR3: CAVKTSGQDEQFF
V: TRBV13; D: TRBD1; size: .; J: TRBJ2-7; DNA: TGTGCCAGCAGCAGCTCCGGCGAGGGGGCGGTAGGGGTATCCCACGAGCAGTACTTC; CDR3: CASSSSGEGAVGVSHEQYF
V: TRBV7-9; D: TRBD1; size: .; J: TRBJ1-3; DNA: TGTGCCAGCAGCCCACAGGGGAATATCGGAAACACCATATATTTT; CDR3: CASSPQGNIGNTIYF
V: TRBV3-1/TRBV3-2; D: .; size: once; J: TRBJ1-2; DNA: TGTGCCAGCAGCCAAGATTATAACGGCTATGGCTACACCTTC; CDR3: CASSQDYNGYGYTF
V: TRBV5-5; D: TRBD1; size: .; J: TRBJ1-1; DNA: TGTGCCAGCAGCCAGGGACAGGGGGTGACTGAAGCTTTCTTT; CDR3: CASSQGQGVTEAFF
V: TRBV4-3; D: .; size: .; J: TRBJ2-2; DNA: TGCGCCAGCAGCCAAGTTGGGTGGTCGTCCGGACAGCTATTGAACACCGGGGAGCTGTTTTTT; CDR3: CASSQVGWSSGQLLNTGELFF